This T cell receptor (beta chain) was observed in a study of neurological immune-mediated disorders. CDR3 length equals 11 residues. Germline V gives CDR1 MDHEN, CDR2 SYDVKM. V was pared by 6 bases and J by 7 bases, with 7 bases between. The method for making cDNA was 5'RACE, and it used 10-nucleotide random UMIs. Every sequencing run returned over 190 million TCR-beta sequences, which were derived from 15-18 subjects. From the 5' RACE reads, TCRdb called clonotypes with MiXCR, one entry per CDR3 protein. The sample holds around 40,000 distinct CDR3 sequences; 10% to 15% are singletons and the top ten take over 0.95%.

The sequencing input was PBMCs. This TCR was recovered from a female donor in good health. The rearrangement joins TRBV28 to TRBJ1-5; no definite D call. In DNA, the CDR3 is TGTGCCAGCAGGGGCGGGCAGCCCCAGCATTTT. Protein: CASRGGQPQHF.